The 21 T cell receptor beta chains in this list originate from one sample, sequenced in a study of shared clonotypes between healthy human individuals. Positively selected for CCR7, the CD45RO-negative cells used as naive CD8 cells excluded terminally differentiated effector memory CD45RA+ cells. Sequenced by immunoSEQ multiplex PCR; TCRdb stores in-frame clones only, minus some. The data contain about 2 million clones, about 95% of them singletons. The sequencing input was naive CD8+ T cells sorted from blood. These receptors originate from a man aged 18 to 30 in good health.

Concerning this clone: Other DNA sequences in this sample translate to the same CDR3. V and J are TRBV27 and TRBJ1-2, with 7 bases matching TRBD1. The CDR3 runs to 14 residues. J gave up 0 bases and V 4 bases, and 2 bases lay outside the gene matches. CDR1 is MNHEY, CDR2 SMNVEV, per germline (reference sequence). As DNA, the CDR3 is TGTGCCAGCAGTTACCAGGGGGCTAACTATGGCTACACCTTC. Translation: CASSYQGANYGYTF.

The rearrangement joins TRBV4-1 to TRBJ1-3; 7 nucleotides align to TRBD1. The CDR3 has 15 amino acids. The junction had 4 bases not matched to a gene; V was cut back by 0 bases and J by 5 bases. Germline V lookup: CDR1 MGHRA, CDR2 YSYEKL. Here the CDR3 reads CASSQEATGRNTIYF. The DNA of the CDR3 is TGCGCCAGCAGCCAAGAGGCGACAGGGCGAAACACCATATATTTT.

J is TRBJ1-1 and V is TRBV6-6; D not certain. Trimming left V 6 bases short and J 8 bases short, with 13 bases between. The CDR3 consists of 12 residues. Germline CDR1 and CDR2: MNHNY and SVGAGI (reference sequence). CDR3 sequence reads: CASSPLSLEAFF. In nucleotides, the CDR3 is TGTGCCAGCAGCCCACTCAGCCTGGAAGCTTTCTTT.

The chain joins TRBV9 to TRBJ2-5; no reliable D call. This CDR3 comprises 13 residues. Trimming removed 4 bases from V and 5 bases from J, with 12 bases in between. Germline values: CDR1 SGDLS, CDR2 YYNGEE. CDR3 DNA: TGTGCCAGCAGCCCGCTAGGTTGGGAGACCCAGTACTTC. Translating it yields CASSPLGWETQYF.

The chain combines TRBV13 with TRBJ2-2; TRBD2 might be the D (5 bases). V was pared by 5 bases and J by 0 bases, with 25 bases between. Germline CDR1 is PRHDT and CDR2 is FYEKMQ (reference sequence). The CDR3 has 20 residues. This CDR3 is CASSQTVDLSGNPNTGELFF. CDR3 bases: TGTGCCAGCAGCCAAACGGTGGACTTAAGCGGCAATCCGAACACCGGGGAGCTGTTTTTT.

This chain links TRBV4-1 with TRBJ2-7; no definite D call. Deletions cut 0 bases from V and 6 bases from J, with 15 bases between. The CDR3 contains 15 residues. Germline CDR1 and CDR2: MGHRA and YSYEKL. The CDR3 spells CASSQEVGEKVEQYF. The DNA of the CDR3 is TGCGCCAGCAGCCAAGAGGTCGGAGAGAAAGTCGAGCAGTACTTC.

This chain joins TRBV6-6 and TRBJ1-2; no clear D gene. Trimming removed 6 bases from V and 4 bases from J, with 6 bases in between. The CDR3 contains 11 residues. Germline V gene sequence: CDR1 MNHNY, CDR2 SVGAGI (reference sequence). The DNA for the CDR3 is TGTGCCAGCAGAGGCGGCTATGGCTACACCTTC. Its protein product is CASRGGYGYTF.

The CDR3 nucleotides are TGTGCCAGCAGTTTTGGGGGATTCAATCAGCCCCAGCATTTT. Protein: CASSFGGFNQPQHF. The chain is built from TRBV27 and TRBJ1-5; tentatively, D is TRBD1 (5 bases). Trimming cost V 3 bases and J 3 bases, with 9 bases left between them. This CDR3 has 14 amino acids. The germline V gene has CDR1 MNHEY and CDR2 SMNVEV (reference sequence).

The chain recombines TRBV27 with TRBJ2-5; D remains ambiguous. Looked up from germline, CDR1 is MNHEY and CDR2 is SMNVEV (reference sequence). The V end was cut by 4 bases, the J end by 5 bases, with 14 bases between. CDR3 size: 14 residues. CDR3 amino acids: CASSSWSMGETQYF. The CDR3 DNA is TGTGCCAGCAGTTCATGGAGTATGGGGGAGACCCAGTACTTC.

The V call is TRBV13, the J call TRBJ2-2, with 7 bases fitting TRBD2. This CDR3 has 14 amino acids. V lost 7 bases, J lost 7 bases, and 9 bases stayed unmatched. Germline assignment: CDR1 PRHDT and CDR2 FYEKMQ (reference sequence). The CDR3 nucleotides read TGTGCCAGCACTCCGGGACTATCCCTCGGGGAGCTGTTTTTT. Translation: CASTPGLSLGELFF.

This clone showed up just once. J is TRBJ2-5 and V is TRBV7-9; a possible D gene is TRBD2 (5 bases). Germline CDR1 SEHNR, CDR2 FQNEAQ (reference sequence). V was shortened by 5 bases and J by 5 bases, with 15 bases between the two germline ends. The CDR3 spans 14 residues. CDR3 sequence reads: CASSLLEVRETQYF. In DNA, the CDR3 is TGTGCCAGCAGCCTACTAGAGGTGCGGGAGACCCAGTACTTC.

The V gene is TRBV7-8, the J gene TRBJ1-2; D ambiguous. V lost 1 base and J lost 3, with 3 bases in between. Germline V gene lookup returns CDR1 SGHVS and CDR2 FQNEAQ. This CDR3 is built from 12 residues. The CDR3 coding sequence is TGTGCCAGCAGCTTAGACCACTATGGCTACACCTTC. The encoded protein is CASSLDHYGYTF.

The chain has TRBV30 and TRBJ1-5, with no clear D. V shed 7 bases and J shed 5 bases, with 21 bases lying between them. The CDR3 totals 15 residues. Germline lookup yields CDR1 GTSNPN and CDR2 SVGIG (reference sequence). Here the CDR3 DNA reads TGTGCCTCCTCTGGCCGGGAGGCTTACGATCAGCCCCAGCATTTT. Its protein is CASSGREAYDQPQHF.

This sequence joins TRBV7-8 and TRBJ1-2; weak D call: TRBD1 (5 bases). V shed 1 base and J shed 7 bases, with 22 bases lying between them. The CDR3 runs to 17 residues. CDR1 and CDR2 (germline): SGHVS, FQNEAQ. The CDR3: CASSLVRFPGGEFGYTF. Here the CDR3 DNA reads TGTGCCAGCAGCTTAGTCCGCTTCCCTGGGGGGGAATTTGGCTACACCTTC. The full variable domain, in which reference TRBV7-8 and TRBJ1-2 provide the parts outside the CDR3, is GAGVSQSPRYKVAKRGQDVALRCDPISGHVSLFWYQQALGQGPEFLTYFQNEAQLDKSGLPSDRFFAERPEGSVSTLKIQRTQQEDSAVYLCASSLVRFPGGEFGYTFGSGTRLTVV.

The chain couples TRBV2 to TRBJ1-1; no definite D call. CDR3 length equals 14 residues. Germline CDR1 SNHLY, CDR2 FYNNEI. V was trimmed by 0 bases and J by 3 bases, leaving 8 bases between them. Here the CDR3 DNA reads TGTGCCAGCAGTGAAGCTCTAAGGGACACTGAAGCTTTCTTT. Residues: CASSEALRDTEAFF.

The chain joins TRBV4-3 to TRBJ2-7; D is perhaps TRBD1 or TRBD2 (5 bases each). There are 15 residues in the CDR3. CDR1 and CDR2 from the germline V gene are LGHNA and YSLEER. Trimming removed 3 bases from V and 4 bases from J, with 16 bases in between. CDR3 coding DNA: TGCGCCAGCAGCCACGGGGTAGCTACAGGTTACGAGCAGTACTTC. Translating gives CASSHGVATGYEQYF.

The CDR3 is CASRRPIEDPQETQYF. The CDR3 bases are TGTGCCAGCAGGAGACCGATAGAGGATCCCCAAGAGACCCAGTACTTC. The chain joins TRBV7-9 to TRBJ2-5, with D unresolved. The germline gives CDR1 SEHNR, CDR2 FQNEAQ (reference sequence). The CDR3 sequence is 16 residues long. V gave up 6 bases and J gave up 1 base, with 18 bases separating them.

The chain combines TRBV7-6 with TRBJ2-1, with 8 positions matching TRBD2. This CDR3 is built from 17 residues. Germline loops: CDR1 SGHVS, CDR2 FNYEAQ. The trim removed 3 bases at V and 5 bases at J, leaving 12 bases unmatched. The CDR3 spells CASSLVLGREVNNEQFF. DNA of the CDR3: TGTGCCAGCAGCTTGGTATTAGGGCGGGAGGTTAACAATGAGCAGTTCTTC.

The chain links TRBV27 to TRBJ2-1, with 7 nucleotides matching TRBD1. This CDR3 comprises 16 residues. Looked up from germline, CDR1 is MNHEY and CDR2 is SMNVEV (reference sequence). V lost 6 bases to trimming and J lost 1 base; unmatched junction nucleotides: 9. This CDR3 is CASSPGTVVSYNEQFF. The CDR3 coding sequence is TGTGCCAGCAGCCCGGGGACAGTTGTTTCCTACAATGAGCAGTTCTTC.

The rearrangement joins TRBV15 to TRBJ2-2; possibly TRBD2 for D (6 bases). V was cut by 0 bases and J by 7 bases, with 12 bases left in between. CDR1 and CDR2 (germline): LNHNV, YYDKDF (reference sequence). The CDR3 is 15 residues long. This chain's CDR3 is CATSRDQGLSGELFF. The CDR3 bases are TGTGCCACCAGCAGAGATCAGGGACTCAGCGGGGAGCTGTTTTTT.

The chain links TRBV5-6 to TRBJ2-1; D might be TRBD1 (6 bases). The CDR3 consists of 14 residues. Germline V gene lookup returns CDR1 SGHDT and CDR2 YYEEEE. The V end lost 2 bases, the J end lost 7 bases, and 13 bases lay between the germline ends. The CDR3 region has the DNA TGTGCCAGCAGCTTAACAGGGATGCGGAATGAGCAGTTCTTC. Its translation: CASSLTGMRNEQFF.